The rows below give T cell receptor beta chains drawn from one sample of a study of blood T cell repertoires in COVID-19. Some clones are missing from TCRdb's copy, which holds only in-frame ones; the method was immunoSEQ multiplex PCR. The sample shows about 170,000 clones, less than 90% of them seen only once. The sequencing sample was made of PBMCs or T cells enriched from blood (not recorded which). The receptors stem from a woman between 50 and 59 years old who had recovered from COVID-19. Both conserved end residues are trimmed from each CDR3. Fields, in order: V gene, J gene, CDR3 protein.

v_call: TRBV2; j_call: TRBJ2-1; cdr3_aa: ASGYRGRDEQF
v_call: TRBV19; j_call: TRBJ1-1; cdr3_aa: ATGLGRENTEAF
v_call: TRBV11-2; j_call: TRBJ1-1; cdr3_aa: ASSPGQGRITEAF
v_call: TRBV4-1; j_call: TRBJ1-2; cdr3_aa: ASSPGTGFDYGYT
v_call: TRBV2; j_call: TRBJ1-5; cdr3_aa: ASSRQGLNQPQH
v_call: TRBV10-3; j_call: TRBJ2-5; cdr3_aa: AISERGSQETQY
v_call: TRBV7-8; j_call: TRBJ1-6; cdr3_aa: ASSLVDSPLH
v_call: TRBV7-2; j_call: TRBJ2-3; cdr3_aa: ASSGLAGKGDTQY
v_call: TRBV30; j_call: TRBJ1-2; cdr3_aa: AWSLPDSYT
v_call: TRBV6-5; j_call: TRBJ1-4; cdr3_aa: ASSRDYNEKLF
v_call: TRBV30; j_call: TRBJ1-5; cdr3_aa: AWSGSVTNQPQH
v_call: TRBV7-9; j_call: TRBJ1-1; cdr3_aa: ASSLELAEAF
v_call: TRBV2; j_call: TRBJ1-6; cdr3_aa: ASEGASYNSPLH
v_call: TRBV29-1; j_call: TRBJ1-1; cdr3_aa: SVRDREGTEAF
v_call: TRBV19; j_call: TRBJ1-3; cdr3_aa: ASSSRQLSGNTIY
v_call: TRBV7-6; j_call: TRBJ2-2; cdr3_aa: ASSLTRQPNTGELF
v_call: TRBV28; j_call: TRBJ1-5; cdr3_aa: AGTSSNQPQH
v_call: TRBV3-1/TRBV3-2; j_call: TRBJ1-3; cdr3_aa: ASTSGGTIY
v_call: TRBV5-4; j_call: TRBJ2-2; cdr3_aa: ASSTVSGPAGELF
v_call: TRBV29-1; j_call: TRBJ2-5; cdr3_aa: SVGTSGLQETQY
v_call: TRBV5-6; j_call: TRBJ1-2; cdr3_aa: ASSLAGTAYGYT
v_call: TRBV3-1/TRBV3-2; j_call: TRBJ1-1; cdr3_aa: ASSQDGSGVSMAEAF
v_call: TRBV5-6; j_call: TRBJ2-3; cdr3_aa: ASRGRGGADTDTQY
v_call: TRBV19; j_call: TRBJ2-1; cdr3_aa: ASSMVAGVVNEQF
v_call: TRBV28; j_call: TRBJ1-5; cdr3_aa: ASTAGSSNQPQH
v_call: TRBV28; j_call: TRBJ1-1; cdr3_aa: ASHRDRHTEAF
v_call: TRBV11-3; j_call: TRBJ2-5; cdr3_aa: ASSTRGEGQY
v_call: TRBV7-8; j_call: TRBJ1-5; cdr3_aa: ASSKGQVREPQH
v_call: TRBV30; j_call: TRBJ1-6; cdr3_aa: ACAGRYNSPLH
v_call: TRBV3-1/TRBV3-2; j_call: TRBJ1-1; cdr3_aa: ASSPRGGPEAF
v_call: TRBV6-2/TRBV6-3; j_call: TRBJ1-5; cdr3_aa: ASSQTGGLQPQH
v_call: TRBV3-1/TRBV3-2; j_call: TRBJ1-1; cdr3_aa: ASSQGESEAF
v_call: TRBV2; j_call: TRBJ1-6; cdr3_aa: AGLGQGNSPLH
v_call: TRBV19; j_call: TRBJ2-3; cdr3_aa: ASSMRSQPYLTDTQY
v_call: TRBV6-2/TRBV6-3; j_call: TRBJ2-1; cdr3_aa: ASSLRQGEEF
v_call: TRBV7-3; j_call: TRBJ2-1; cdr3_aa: ASSLMGQEKF
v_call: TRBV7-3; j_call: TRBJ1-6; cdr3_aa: ASSRGQGNSPLH
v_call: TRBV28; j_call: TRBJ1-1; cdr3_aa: ASSPPRKNTEAF
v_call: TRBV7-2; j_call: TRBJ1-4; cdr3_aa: ASSFISTPGEKLF
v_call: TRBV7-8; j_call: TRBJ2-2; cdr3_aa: ASSLNSMELF
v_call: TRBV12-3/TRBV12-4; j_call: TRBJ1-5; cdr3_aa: ASSFRGQEYSH
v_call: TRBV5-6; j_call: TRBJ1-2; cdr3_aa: ASSLATADLYYGYT
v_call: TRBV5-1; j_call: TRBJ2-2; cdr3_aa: ASSFSGPNTGELF
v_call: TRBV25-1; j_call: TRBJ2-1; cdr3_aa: ASSSVAGVYNEQF
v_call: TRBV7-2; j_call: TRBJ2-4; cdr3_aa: ASSTSFQNIQY
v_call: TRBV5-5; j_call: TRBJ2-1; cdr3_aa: ASSQTPSWDGEQF
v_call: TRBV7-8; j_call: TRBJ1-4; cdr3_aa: ASSPDRVGSEKLF